This T cell receptor (beta chain) was found in a study of cytomegalovirus exposure and HLA in healthy donors. Whole-study findings and limits: For TCR beta chains, V- and J-gene trimming was later linked to a missense DCLRE1C variant. TCR beta chains numbering 164 were designated cytomegalovirus-associated. Reports described diagnosis of cytomegalovirus status by the classifier as highly specific and sensitive.

This clone was counted once. The antigen is unknown. The PCR employed 60 Vbeta primers together with 13 Jbeta primers. Clones were sequenced by immunoSEQ multiplex PCR, and TCRdb holds only the in-frame ones, with some missing. Among more than 100,000 clones listed, 80% to 85% were seen once. V lost 3 bases and J lost 0; bases outside the gene matches: 6. The germline V gene has CDR1 PRHDT and CDR2 FYEKMQ (reference sequence). The CDR3 contains 17 residues. The rearrangement joins TRBV13 to TRBJ2-3; 10 nucleotides align to TRBD2. Input material: PBMCs. The clonotype originates from a woman aged 45-60 years in good health and CMV-seropositive. The CDR3 bases are TGTGCCAGCAGCTTCTCTAGCGGGGGCGCTAGCACAGATACGCAGTATTTT. Translation: CASSFSSGGASTDTQYF.